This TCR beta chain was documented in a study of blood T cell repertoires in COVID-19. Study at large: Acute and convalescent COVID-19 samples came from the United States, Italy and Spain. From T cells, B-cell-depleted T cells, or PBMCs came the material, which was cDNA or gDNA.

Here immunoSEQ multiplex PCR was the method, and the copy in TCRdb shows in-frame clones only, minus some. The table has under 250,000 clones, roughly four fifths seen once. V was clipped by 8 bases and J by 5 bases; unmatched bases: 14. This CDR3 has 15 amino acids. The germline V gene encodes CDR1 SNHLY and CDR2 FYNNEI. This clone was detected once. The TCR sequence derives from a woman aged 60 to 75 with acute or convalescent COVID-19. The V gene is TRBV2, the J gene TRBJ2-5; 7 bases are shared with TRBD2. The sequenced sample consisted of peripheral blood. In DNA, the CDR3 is TGTGCCAGCGGCGGCGGGGGACCAGTTGGGGAGACCCAGTACTTC. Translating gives CASGGGGPVGETQYF.